The rows below give T cell receptor beta chains drawn from one sample of a study of blood T cell repertoires in COVID-19. TCRdb's copy holds only in-frame clones and misses some; the assay was immunoSEQ multiplex PCR. Of approximately 300,000 clones listed, around 89% are singletons. Sequenced: peripheral blood. These receptors were obtained from a woman in her forties or fifties with COVID-19, enrolled during active disease. Each CDR3 is given with its conserved first and last residue. Not every row has a clone size; where given, it reads once, few, many or a size class.

clone_size: -
v_call: TRBV24-1
cdr3_length: 17
cdr3_aa: CATSALTSGGPYNEQFF

clone_size: -
v_call: TRBV6-1
cdr3_length: 14
cdr3_aa: CASSEETYYNEQFF

clone_size: -
v_call: TRBV2
cdr3_length: 18
cdr3_aa: CASSAPPMARRNTGELFF

clone_size: once
v_call: TRBV5-1
cdr3_length: 16
cdr3_aa: CASSSPPGQITDTQYF

clone_size: -
v_call: TRBV28
cdr3_length: 14
cdr3_aa: CASTRGGAYNEQFF

clone_size: -
v_call: TRBV7-9
cdr3_length: 11
cdr3_aa: CASSLIIIQYF

clone_size: -
v_call: TRBV5-1
cdr3_length: 14
cdr3_aa: CASSPGTGGHEQYF

clone_size: -
v_call: TRBV27
cdr3_length: 15
cdr3_aa: CASSTQHRVNYEQYF

clone_size: -
v_call: TRBV7-9
cdr3_length: 13
cdr3_aa: CASTGVRTYEQYF

clone_size: -
v_call: TRBV6-4
cdr3_length: 14
cdr3_aa: CASSAGEPTDTQYF

clone_size: -
v_call: TRBV19
cdr3_length: 15
cdr3_aa: CASSVGQGLNTEAFF

clone_size: once
v_call: TRBV10-3
cdr3_length: 12
cdr3_aa: CAIRRASNEQFF

clone_size: -
v_call: TRBV18
cdr3_length: 16
cdr3_aa: CASSPQGAALPYEQYF

clone_size: -
v_call: TRBV7-2
cdr3_length: 15
cdr3_aa: CASSFSGSLWNEQFF

clone_size: -
v_call: TRBV10-1
cdr3_length: 13
cdr3_aa: CASNGRVGQPQHF

clone_size: -
v_call: TRBV19
cdr3_length: 18
cdr3_aa: CASSLHGDRSSSGNTIYF

clone_size: -
v_call: TRBV9
cdr3_length: 15
cdr3_aa: CASSTSVSDTGELFF

clone_size: -
v_call: TRBV11-2
cdr3_length: 16
cdr3_aa: CASSRDRSSYNSPLHF

clone_size: -
v_call: TRBV24-1
cdr3_length: 17
cdr3_aa: CATSETGTSGSYNEQFF

clone_size: -
v_call: TRBV5-8
cdr3_length: 14
cdr3_aa: CASSPRGSDYGYTF

clone_size: -
v_call: TRBV3-1/TRBV3-2
cdr3_length: 16
cdr3_aa: CASSQGRDYSGNTIYF

clone_size: -
v_call: TRBV6-2/TRBV6-3
cdr3_length: 12
cdr3_aa: CASSYYRGEAFF

clone_size: -
v_call: TRBV3-1/TRBV3-2
cdr3_length: 14
cdr3_aa: CASSQALGATEAFF

clone_size: -
v_call: TRBV18
cdr3_length: 15
cdr3_aa: CASSTQTGVGNTQYF

clone_size: -
v_call: TRBV12-3/TRBV12-4
cdr3_length: 12
cdr3_aa: CASSRSGNTIYF

clone_size: -
v_call: TRBV6-5
cdr3_length: 15
cdr3_aa: CASSYTWQGAGELFF

clone_size: -
v_call: TRBV2
cdr3_length: 15
cdr3_aa: CASEALGLAGYGEYF

clone_size: once
v_call: TRBV11-2
cdr3_length: 14
cdr3_aa: CASSLKGGGFEAFF

clone_size: -
v_call: TRBV5-1
cdr3_length: 14
cdr3_aa: CASIPDWSADTQYF

clone_size: -
v_call: TRBV10-1
cdr3_length: 16
cdr3_aa: CASSEAPAVSSYEQYF

clone_size: -
v_call: TRBV2
cdr3_length: 15
cdr3_aa: CATSGTAYSNQPQHF

clone_size: -
v_call: TRBV19
cdr3_length: 16
cdr3_aa: CASSIVLQGKAGELFF

clone_size: -
v_call: TRBV7-9
cdr3_length: 15
cdr3_aa: CASSSSGASSYEQYF

clone_size: -
v_call: TRBV27
cdr3_length: 16
cdr3_aa: CASSRLGTASTDTQYF

clone_size: -
v_call: TRBV29-1
cdr3_length: 13
cdr3_aa: CSVVQGAGETQYF

clone_size: -
v_call: TRBV5-4
cdr3_length: 17
cdr3_aa: CASSSVSWEVGTDTQYF

clone_size: -
v_call: TRBV19
cdr3_length: 15
cdr3_aa: CASSIDYGSNQPQHF

clone_size: -
v_call: TRBV14
cdr3_length: 14
cdr3_aa: CASRLSGSGYEQYF

clone_size: -
v_call: TRBV20-1
cdr3_length: 11
cdr3_aa: CSVSGNTEAFF

clone_size: -
v_call: TRBV18
cdr3_length: 16
cdr3_aa: CASSPLGLAGTGELFF

clone_size: -
v_call: TRBV27
cdr3_length: 16
cdr3_aa: CASSSPGGAANYEQYF

clone_size: -
v_call: TRBV3-1/TRBV3-2
cdr3_length: 16
cdr3_aa: CASSQAGTPNQETQYF

clone_size: -
v_call: TRBV5-1
cdr3_length: 16
cdr3_aa: CASSPDFVVSYNEQFF

clone_size: -
v_call: TRBV11-1
cdr3_length: 13
cdr3_aa: CASSPQGGTEAFF

clone_size: -
v_call: TRBV30
cdr3_length: 14
cdr3_aa: CAWSVGGGSDTQYF

clone_size: -
v_call: TRBV27
cdr3_length: 13
cdr3_aa: CASTEQGSSPLHF

clone_size: -
v_call: TRBV7-9
cdr3_length: 14
cdr3_aa: CASSWGQGHEKLFF

clone_size: -
v_call: TRBV10-3
cdr3_length: 16
cdr3_aa: CAISESRPAGAEKLFF

clone_size: -
v_call: TRBV3-1/TRBV3-2
cdr3_length: 15
cdr3_aa: CASSLPDSSTDTQYF

clone_size: -
v_call: TRBV5-1
cdr3_length: 15
cdr3_aa: CASSLDIGARETQYF

clone_size: few
v_call: TRBV24-1
cdr3_length: 18
cdr3_aa: CATSEASGRPSWRKTQYF

clone_size: -
v_call: TRBV6-5
cdr3_length: 14
cdr3_aa: CASTSHQSPLEQYF

clone_size: -
v_call: TRBV28
cdr3_length: 15
cdr3_aa: CASSRGGQGGETQYF

clone_size: -
v_call: TRBV30
cdr3_length: 13
cdr3_aa: CAWRAGTYNEQFF

clone_size: -
v_call: TRBV11-3
cdr3_length: 16
cdr3_aa: CASSLEGQRNTDTQYF